This T cell receptor beta chain derives from a study of OX40 agonist ivuxolimab in advanced cancers. General study points: Some patients without response likewise showed low normalized clonal expansion.

The CDR3 is 17 amino acids. Germline V lookup: CDR1 ENHRY, CDR2 SYGVKD. The V segment lost 3 bases and the J segment 6 bases; nucleotides outside the gene matches: 10. Data came from immunoSEQ multiplex PCR; TCRdb stores just in-frame clones and leaves some out. The sample has some 72,000 clones, 92% seen once. About this clone itself: What it binds is unknown.

Source: CD4+ or CD8+ T cells sorted from blood, taken in a trial of the OX40 agonist ivuxolimab. This chain uses TRBV10-3 with TRBJ2-3; 12 nucleotides line up with TRBD2. The sequence came from an adult with an advanced solid tumor such as melanoma, head and neck, liver or kidney cancer. This CDR3 is CAISDGRLAGVGDTQYF. The CDR3 nucleotides read TGTGCCATCAGTGACGGTAGACTAGCGGGAGTAGGGGATACGCAGTATTTT.